This record looks at one TCR beta chain sequence and its context. The target of this receptor is not known. Base quality data are lacking; no much larger clone is found one base away. The data derive from a study of OX40 agonist ivuxolimab in advanced cancers. In the study overall: Ivuxolimab was a fully human IgG2 agonistic monoclonal antibody targeting the costimulatory receptor OX40 (CD134). Among the approximately 50 dose-escalation patients, approximately 20 had hepatocellular carcinoma, about 15 melanoma, 9 renal cell carcinoma and 9 head and neck cancer. Peripheral TCRbeta sequencing aimed to test whether ivuxolimab altered TCR sequence diversity and caused clonal T-cell expansion. Intravenous ivuxolimab was administered to patients every 2 weeks at six dose levels: 0.01, 0.1, 0.3, 1.5, 3 and 10 mg/kg. The dose-escalation cohort was around 84% male with a mean age of approximately 60 years, ranging from roughly 23 to 79. Prior anti-PD-1, anti-PD-L1 or anti-CTLA-4 therapy was permitted, and checkpoint inhibitors had been received by around 40% of dose-escalation patients. The monotherapy dose-escalation portion (N ≈ 50 patients) of the phase I ivuxolimab trial is reported in the paper. Partial responses occurred in three dose-escalation patients, of whom one had hepatocellular carcinoma and two had cutaneous melanoma. Results the study describes overall, beyond this receptor: On average, CD8+ T cells showed more expanded clones than CD4+ T cells after ivuxolimab. In the 0.1-3.0 mg/kg groups, partial responders were among the patients with the lowest normalized peripheral clonal expansion, particularly in CD8+ T cells. Low levels of normalized T-cell clonal expansion were also seen in some patients who did not respond. At doses of 0.1 to 3.0 mg/kg, clonal expansion of both CD4+ and CD8+ blood T cells was observed from baseline to week 6. Antigen specificity was not determined for the clonally expanded peripheral T cells.

Genomic DNA was extracted from sorted cells for sequencing of the TCRbeta CDR3 region. The immunoSEQ Assay was used for sequencing of TCRbeta CDR3 regions. Entries here come from immuneACCESS through TCRdb and include only in-frame sequences with V and J called. Some clones fail to appear in such tables; in the studies checked, an unresolved V gene covers under half of the shortfall, and the cause of the remainder is unknown. A total of 60,000 to 75,000 clones appear in this sample, about 83% of them only once. Of the sample, roughly 0.77% is held by the ten largest clones. Patients with autoimmune disease history or receiving systemic immunosuppression were excluded from the trial. Peripheral blood for TCR sequencing was drawn from every dose cohort at baseline, at cycle 4 day 1 and at cycle 7 day 1. The samples were drawn from a first-in-human, open-label, multicenter phase I dose-escalation trial of ivuxolimab. Adults with locally advanced or metastatic head and neck squamous cell, hepatocellular, melanoma or renal cell carcinoma were enrolled in the trial. Before TCR sequencing, CD4+ T cells and CD8+ T cells were sorted from peripheral blood as separate populations.

This TCR came from an adult with an advanced solid tumor such as melanoma, head and neck, liver or kidney cancer. Source: CD4+ or CD8+ T cells sorted from blood, taken in a trial of the OX40 agonist ivuxolimab.

The CDR3 has the sequence CASSSSAAYEQYF. Here is the DNA: TGTGCCAGCAGCTCCTCTGCGGCTTACGAGCAGTACTTC. The rearranged chain carries TRBV7-6 and TRBJ2-7; no D gene call is confident. V sheds 4 bases and J sheds 4 bases, leaving 11 bases between their ends. The CDR3 contains 13 residues, cysteine and phenylalanine counted. The read is trimmed to its CDR3 DNA, 39 bases read in frame from base 1. The germline V gene yields SGHVS for CDR1 and FNYEAQ for CDR2.